The TCR beta chain described here comes from a study of T cells after yellow fever vaccination. Study context: Fractions of low cell number were prepared using SMART-Seq v4 Ultra Low Input.

Making TCR cDNA involved 5'RACE template switching, which added UMIs and a universal primer site. TCRdb called the 5' RACE reads again in MiXCR, with one record for every CDR3 protein. The repertoire consists of some 400,000 distinct CDR3 sequences, with 18% occurring once and the leading ten covering roughly a sixth. This CDR3 spans 15 amino acids. Looked up from germline, CDR1 is SGHTA and CDR2 is FQGNSA. Losses at the gene ends were 1 base for V and 15 bases for J; bases not matched to a gene: 11. Findings and caveats of the study: CD4 and CD8 compartments shared a small share of clonotypes, likely from convergent recombination. Boosting was followed by the reappearance of most primary-vaccination clones (under 97% CD4, about 90% CD8).

This clonotype turned up a few times. Its antigen remains unidentified. The source is a man between 18 and 35 years old who received the YFV17D yellow fever vaccine. The sample in question was PBMCs, obtained before the yellow fever booster vaccination. The chain uses TRBV7-2 and TRBJ2-1; 11 positions match TRBD2. The CDR3 DNA reads as TGTGCCAGCAGCTTAGGAGTAGCGGGGGGGCCATTCCTGTTCTTC. It is translated as CASSLGVAGGPFLFF.